This T cell receptor (beta chain) is from a study of CD8+ T cells in alopecia areata. Study-level results: In blood and scalp, many expanded lesional clones persisted during tofacitinib.

Notes on this clone: No antigen is known for it.

Germline lookup yields CDR1 SGDLS and CDR2 YYNGEE. The CDR3 has 14 amino acids. The V end lost 8 bases, the J end lost 4 bases, and 17 bases lay between the germline ends. Treatment noted: oral pan-JAK inhibitor, 5-10 mg twice daily. Researchers took lesional scalp punch biopsies and peripheral blood from people who were alopecia areata patients. Researchers picked out CD4+ and CD8+ T cells from PBMCs by sorting. Isolated RNA was reverse transcribed into cDNA used as the sequencing template. Clones were read by immunoSEQ multiplex PCR, and TCRdb kept only the in-frame ones, dropping some. The sample includes 150,000 to 250,000 clones, more than 45% of them seen just once.

The chain carries TRBV9 and TRBJ2-3, with a possible D match to TRBD1 (6 bases). The TCR originated in a human donor with alopecia areata. The specimen comprised CD4+ T cells sorted from blood, sampled at week 24, from a patient treated with tofacitinib. CDR3 residues: CASSRTQGPDTQYF. The CDR3 nucleotides are TGTGCCAGTTCGAGGACACAGGGTCCAGATACGCAGTATTTT. Full variable domain (remainder filled in from reference TRBV9 and TRBJ2-3): DSGVTQTPKHLITATGQRVTLRCSPRSGDLSVYWYQQSLDQGLQFLIQYYNGEERAKGNILERFSAQQFPDLHSELNLSSLELGDSALYFCASSRTQGPDTQYFGPGTRLTVL.